The 2 T cell receptor beta chains presented below share a single source sample, sequenced in a study of shared clonotypes between healthy human individuals. The assay was immunoSEQ multiplex PCR, and TCRdb's table has in-frame clones only and misses some. This sample carries about 2.1 million clones, 85% to 95% of them seen once, and the ten largest clones take 1.5% to 2%. Naive CD8 cells comprised CD45RO-negative, CCR7-positively selected cells, excluding terminally differentiated effector memory CD45RA+ cells. Sequencing input: naive CD8+ T cells from PBMCs. These receptors came from a man between 18 and 35 years old in good health. Some clones in this sample may be carry-over from other donors' samples.

The chain carries TRBV7-9 and TRBJ2-5; 7 positions agree with TRBD1. Germline CDR1 is SEHNR and CDR2 is FQNEAQ (reference sequence). The CDR3 consists of 18 residues. With V trimmed by 4 bases and J by 0 bases, 14 bases remained unmatched. In DNA form, the CDR3 reads TGTGCCAGCAGCTACCCCCAACCCCCCAGGGGGTACCAAGAGACCCAGTACTTC. Amino acid sequence: CASSYPQPPRGYQETQYF.

The chain has TRBV28 and TRBJ2-1, with 9 bases fitting TRBD2. The CDR3 runs to 14 residues. Per germline, CDR1 MDHEN and CDR2 SYDVKM. The V and J ends lost 3 bases and 8 bases, in that order; junction bases with no gene match: 5. The CDR3 reads CASSFSGRGYEQFF. CDR3 nucleotide sequence: TGTGCCAGCAGTTTTAGCGGGAGAGGGTATGAGCAGTTCTTC.